This T cell receptor (beta chain) appears in the sequencing data of a study of blood T cells in healthy people across ages. General study results and limits: Donor CMV status, an unknown factor, possibly confounded changes in expanded clonotypes.

This clonotype was found a few times. Its specificity is not known. V was shortened by 4 bases and J by 7 bases, with 11 bases between the two germline ends. This CDR3 spans 13 amino acids. Germline V CDR1 and CDR2: SNHLY, FYNNEI. With a J-beta primer mix and a sample-barcoded 5' primer, a second PCR ran 7 to 11 cycles. TCRdb reprocessed the 5' RACE reads with MiXCR, giving one entry per CDR3 protein. The data show about 780,000 distinct CDR3 sequences, with 25% to 30% seen just once and around 3% held by the top ten. Isolation of PBMCs gave at least 7 million cells per sample. These same data were also listed under a study on T cells of mothers and their children.

The clonotype comes from a boy younger than 18 in good health. The rearrangement uses TRBV2 and TRBJ1-5; no clear D gene. The source material was blood. The DNA of the CDR3 is TGTGCCAGCAGTGGTAGGATTGGGCAGCCCCAGCATTTT. It yields the protein CASSGRIGQPQHF.